The rows below give T cell receptor beta chains drawn from one sample of a study of technical replicates of blood from a handful of donors. Some clones are missing from TCRdb's copy, which holds only in-frame ones; the method was immunoSEQ multiplex PCR. Counted here are about 70,000 clones, about 94% occurring once; the ten biggest clones make up 0.3% to 0.5%. The sample comprised T cells isolated from PBMCs. The receptors stem from a human donor in good health. Each CDR3 is given with its conserved first and last residue. The order of the fields is V gene, J gene, clone size, D gene, CDR3 DNA, CDR3 protein. The D gene is left open where the match is weak. The size of a clone is reported for some rows only, either as once, few or many, or as a class for expanded clones.

TRBV7-9,TRBJ2-1,-,TRBD2,TGTGCCAGTATCGACTGGGGGGGGTTGTACAATGAGCAGTTCTTC,CASIDWGGLYNEQFF
TRBV11-2,TRBJ2-3,-,TRBD2,TGTGCCAGCAGCTTACTAGCGGGAGCAGATACGCAGTATTTT,CASSLLAGADTQYF
TRBV28,TRBJ2-1,-,TRBD2,TGTGCCAGCAAAACTAGCGGGAGCCACAATGAGCAGTTCTTC,CASKTSGSHNEQFF
TRBV27,TRBJ1-1,-,-,TGTGCCAGCAGCGACAGGTCTTTATACTTTGGCACTGAAGCTTTCTTT,CASSDRSLYFGTEAFF
TRBV10-3,TRBJ1-1,-,-,TGTGCCATCAGTGATTCGTCGAACACTGAAGCTTTCTTT,CAISDSSNTEAFF
TRBV5-1,TRBJ1-1,-,TRBD1,TGCGCCACCCACGACAGGGGAGACACTGAAGCTTTCTTT,CATHDRGDTEAFF
TRBV7-2,TRBJ1-5,-,-,TGTGCCAGCAGCTTATCTAATCAGCCCCAGCATTTT,CASSLSNQPQHF
TRBV7-2,TRBJ2-3,-,-,TGTGCCAGCAGCTTAGCGTCCTACACAGATACGCAGTATTTT,CASSLASYTDTQYF
TRBV6-5,TRBJ1-1,-,TRBD1,TGTGCCAGCAGGACCCGACAGGGAAACACTGAAGCTTTCTTT,CASRTRQGNTEAFF
TRBV6-1,TRBJ1-1,-,-,TGTGCCAGCATTTTCGGGAGCATGAACACTGAAGCTTTCTTT,CASIFGSMNTEAFF
TRBV6-1,TRBJ2-2,once,TRBD1,TGTGCCAGCAGGGGACAGGTTGGCACCGGGGAGCTGTTTTTT,CASRGQVGTGELFF
TRBV6-5,TRBJ2-7,-,TRBD1,TGTGCCAGCAGCCCGGGACAGCGGTACGAGCAGTACTTC,CASSPGQRYEQYF
TRBV27,TRBJ2-5,-,TRBD2,TGTGCCAGCGGCTTAGGGACTAGCGTCCAAGAGACCCAGTACTTC,CASGLGTSVQETQYF
TRBV6-5,TRBJ1-2,-,TRBD1,TGTGCCAGCAGTTCCACCGGGACAGCTTATGGCTACACCTTC,CASSSTGTAYGYTF
TRBV7-8,TRBJ2-7,-,TRBD2,TGTGCCAGCAGCTTAGGGGGGAGGGTCTACGAGCAGTACTTC,CASSLGGRVYEQYF
TRBV9,TRBJ2-2,-,-,TGTGCCAGCAGCGGAGGAGGAGGCGGGGAGCTGTTTTTT,CASSGGGGGELFF
TRBV27,TRBJ2-5,-,-,TGTGCCAGCAGTTTTTTGACAGACCAAGAGACCCAGTACTTC,CASSFLTDQETQYF
TRBV7-3,TRBJ2-1,once,-,TGTGCCAGCAGCTTAACGGGCTATGAGCAGTTCTTC,CASSLTGYEQFF
TRBV4-1,TRBJ1-5,-,-,TGCGCCAGCAGCCATGTAGTTTCGGGGAGCAATCAGCCCCAGCATTTT,CASSHVVSGSNQPQHF
TRBV2,TRBJ1-1,-,-,TGTGCCAGCAGTGATCTGTCTAACGTCGGAGTTAACACTGAAGCTTTCTTT,CASSDLSNVGVNTEAFF
TRBV4-3,TRBJ2-5,-,-,TGCGCCAGCCTAGGAATGTTCCAAGAGACCCAGTACTTC,CASLGMFQETQYF
TRBV4-3,TRBJ2-1,-,TRBD1,TGCGCCAGCAGCCAAGAGGGACAGGGTTACAATGAGCAGTTCTTC,CASSQEGQGYNEQFF
TRBV10-1,TRBJ2-7,-,-,TGCGCCAGCAGTGAGAGATCGGAGACCAGGGACGAGCAGTACTTC,CASSERSETRDEQYF
TRBV27,TRBJ2-3,once,-,TGTGCCAGCAGTTTATCGGGGCTTGATACGCAGTATTTT,CASSLSGLDTQYF
TRBV10-3,TRBJ1-1,-,-,TGTGCCACGGGGACGGGAGGGGAAGCTTTCTTT,CATGTGGEAFF
TRBV5-1,TRBJ2-1,-,TRBD2,TGCGCCAGCAGCTTAGCGGGAGGGGTGAATGAGCAGTTCTTC,CASSLAGGVNEQFF
TRBV2,TRBJ2-1,-,-,TGTGCCAGCAGCTTCCCCGGGTTCCTACTGGGGGGTGAGCAGTTCTTC,CASSFPGFLLGGEQFF
TRBV7-9,TRBJ2-1,-,-,TGTGCCAGCAGCCAAAGGGGTTACAATGAGCAGTTCTTC,CASSQRGYNEQFF
TRBV5-5,TRBJ2-7,-,-,TGTGCCAGCAGCTTGACAGATAGCTACGAGCAGTACTTC,CASSLTDSYEQYF
TRBV30,TRBJ2-3,-,TRBD2,TGTGCCTGGAGTCCTGCCCTAGCGGGGAGAGATACGCAGTATTTT,CAWSPALAGRDTQYF
TRBV9,TRBJ2-1,-,-,TGTGCCAGCAGCGAGTATAGCGGAGCCTACAATGAGCAGTTCTTC,CASSEYSGAYNEQFF
TRBV7-3,TRBJ2-1,-,TRBD2,TGTGCCAGCAAGGAGCGGGAGTTCCACAATGAGCAGTTCTTC,CASKEREFHNEQFF
TRBV18,TRBJ2-7,-,-,TGTGCCAGCTCACCTTCACTTGGTGGGCACGAGCAGTACTTC,CASSPSLGGHEQYF
TRBV10-1,TRBJ2-1,-,-,TGCGCCAGCAGTGACGGGGGAATCTACAATGAGCAGTTCTTC,CASSDGGIYNEQFF
TRBV9,TRBJ2-7,-,-,TGTGCCAGCAGCGTAGATACGAGGACTTACGAGCAGTACTTC,CASSVDTRTYEQYF
TRBV15,TRBJ2-5,-,TRBD1,TGTGCCACCAGCAGAGATCTTACAGGGGTACGGGAGACCCAGTACTTC,CATSRDLTGVRETQYF
TRBV11-2,TRBJ2-2,-,TRBD1,TGTGCCAGCAGCTTAGGGACAGGGCACCGGGAGCTGTTTTTT,CASSLGTGHRELFF
TRBV4-1,TRBJ2-7,-,TRBD1,TGCGCCAGCAGCCACACAGGGGAGTCCTACGAGCAGTACTTC,CASSHTGESYEQYF
TRBV7-9,TRBJ1-2,-,-,TGTGCCAGCAGCTTAGAGCCCCTCTACACCTTC,CASSLEPLYTF
TRBV5-4,TRBJ1-2,-,-,TGTGCCAGCAGCCCGCAGGGGAGAGGTGGCTACACCTTC,CASSPQGRGGYTF
TRBV9,TRBJ2-1,-,TRBD2,TGTGCCAGCAGCGTCGGGACTAGCGCCCACAATGAGCAGTTCTTC,CASSVGTSAHNEQFF
TRBV6-1,TRBJ1-1,-,TRBD1,TGTGCCAGCAGCTTACAGGGGTTTCAGAACACTGAAGCTTTCTTT,CASSLQGFQNTEAFF
TRBV14,TRBJ1-1,-,TRBD1,TGTGCCAGCAGCCAACTGGGGACAGGGATGAACACTGAAGCTTTCTTT,CASSQLGTGMNTEAFF
TRBV27,TRBJ2-3,-,TRBD2,TGTGCCAGCAGTCCCGGGAGGGGGGGCACAGATACGCAGTATTTT,CASSPGRGGTDTQYF
TRBV4-1,TRBJ2-7,-,-,TGCGCCAGCAGCCAAGATCACAGGGTAGGATTCTACGAGCAGTACTTC,CASSQDHRVGFYEQYF
TRBV29-1,TRBJ1-4,-,TRBD1,TGCAGCGCTACAGGGGGGGATAGTAGAAAACTGTTTTTT,CSATGGDSRKLFF
TRBV30,TRBJ1-4,once,-,TGTGCCTGGAGTGTACCCGGGACAAAGGAAAAACTGTTTTTT,CAWSVPGTKEKLFF
TRBV6-5,TRBJ2-2,-,TRBD1,TGTGCCAGTTCCCGGACAGGGAACACCGGGGAGCTGTTTTTT,CASSRTGNTGELFF
TRBV6-1,TRBJ2-3,-,-,TGTGCCAGCAGCGAATGGACGGGAGCGAGTAGCACAGATACGCAGTATTTT,CASSEWTGASSTDTQYF
TRBV9,TRBJ2-7,once,-,TGTGCCAGCAGCGTAGATGCAGGGGCCCTGTTTGGGCAGTACTTC,CASSVDAGALFGQYF
TRBV19,TRBJ1-5,once,-,TGTGCCAGTAGTGTCCAGGCCACCAATCAGCCCCAGCATTTT,CASSVQATNQPQHF
TRBV10-3,TRBJ2-2,-,-,TGTGCCATCGATCAGGAGAACACCGGGGAGCTGTTTTTT,CAIDQENTGELFF
TRBV11-2,TRBJ2-2,-,-,TGTGCCAGCAGCTTAGGGGGCGGGAACACCGGGGAGCTGTTTTTT,CASSLGGGNTGELFF
TRBV2,TRBJ1-1,-,TRBD1,TGTGCCAGCAAGGACAGGGTCCTACGGAACACTGAAGCTTTCTTT,CASKDRVLRNTEAFF